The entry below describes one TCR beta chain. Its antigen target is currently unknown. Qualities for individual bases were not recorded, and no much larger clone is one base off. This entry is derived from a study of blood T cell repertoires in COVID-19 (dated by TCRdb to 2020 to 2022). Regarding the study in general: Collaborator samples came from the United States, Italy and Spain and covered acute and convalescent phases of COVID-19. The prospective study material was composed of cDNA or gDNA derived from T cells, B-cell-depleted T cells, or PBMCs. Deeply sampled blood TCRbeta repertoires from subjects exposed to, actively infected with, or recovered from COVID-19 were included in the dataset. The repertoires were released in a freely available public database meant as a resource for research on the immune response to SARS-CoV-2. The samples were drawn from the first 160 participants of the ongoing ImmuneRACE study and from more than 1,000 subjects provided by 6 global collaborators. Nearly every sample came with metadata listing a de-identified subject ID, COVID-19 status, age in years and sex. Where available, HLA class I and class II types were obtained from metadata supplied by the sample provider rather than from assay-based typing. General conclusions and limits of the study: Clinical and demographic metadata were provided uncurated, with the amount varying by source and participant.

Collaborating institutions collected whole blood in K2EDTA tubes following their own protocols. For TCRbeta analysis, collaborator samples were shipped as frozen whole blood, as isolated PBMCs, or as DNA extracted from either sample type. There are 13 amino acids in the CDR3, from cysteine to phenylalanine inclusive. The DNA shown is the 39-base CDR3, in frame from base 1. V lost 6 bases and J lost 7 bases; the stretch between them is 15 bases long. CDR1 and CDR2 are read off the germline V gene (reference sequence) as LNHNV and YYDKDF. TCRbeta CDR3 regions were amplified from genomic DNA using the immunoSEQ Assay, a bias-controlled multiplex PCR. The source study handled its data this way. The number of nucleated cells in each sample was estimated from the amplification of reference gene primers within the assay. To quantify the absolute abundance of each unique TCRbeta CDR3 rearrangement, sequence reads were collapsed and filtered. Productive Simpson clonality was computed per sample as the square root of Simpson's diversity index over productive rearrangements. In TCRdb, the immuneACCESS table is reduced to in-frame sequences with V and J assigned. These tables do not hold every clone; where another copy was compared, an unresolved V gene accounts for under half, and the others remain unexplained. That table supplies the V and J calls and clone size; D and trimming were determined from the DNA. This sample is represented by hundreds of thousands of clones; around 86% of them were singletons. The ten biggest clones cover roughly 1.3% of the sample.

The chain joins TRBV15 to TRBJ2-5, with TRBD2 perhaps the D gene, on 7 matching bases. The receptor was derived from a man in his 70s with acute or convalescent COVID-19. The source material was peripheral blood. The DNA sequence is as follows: TGTGCCACCAGTTGGAGTGGGGGGGCGACCCAGTACTTC. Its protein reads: CATSWSGGATQYF.